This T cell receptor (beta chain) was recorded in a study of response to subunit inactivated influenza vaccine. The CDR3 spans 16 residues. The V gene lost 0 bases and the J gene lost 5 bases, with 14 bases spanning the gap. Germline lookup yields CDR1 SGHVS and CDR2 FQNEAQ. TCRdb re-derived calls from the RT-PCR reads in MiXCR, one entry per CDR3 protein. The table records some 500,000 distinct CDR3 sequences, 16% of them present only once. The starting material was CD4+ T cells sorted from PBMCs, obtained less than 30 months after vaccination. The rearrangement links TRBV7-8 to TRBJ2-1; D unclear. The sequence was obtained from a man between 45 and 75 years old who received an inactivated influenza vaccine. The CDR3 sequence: CASSLAWVRRHNEQFF. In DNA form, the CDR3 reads TGTGCCAGCAGCTTAGCCTGGGTAAGAAGGCACAATGAGCAGTTCTTC.